This T cell receptor beta chain originates from a study of T cells after yellow fever vaccination. TCRdb itself ran the 5' RACE reads through MiXCR, one entry per CDR3 protein. The table includes 250,000 to 400,000 distinct CDR3 sequences, 4.1% detected once. Study-wide findings and caveats: Clonotypes found in both CD4 and CD8 compartments made up a small share. The study noted that FACS-sorted repertoires could contain abundant clonotypes contaminating from the bulk population.

The sample holds a few counts of this clonotype. Its antigen is still unknown. Per the germline V gene, CDR1 is DFQATT and CDR2 is SNEGSKA (reference sequence). The V and J ends lost 5 bases and 3 bases respectively, with 14 bases between them. CDR3 length: 13 residues. The TCR sequence derives from a man younger than 35 who received the YFV17D yellow fever vaccine. The sequenced sample was PBMCs, obtained 5 days after the yellow fever booster vaccination. The chain combines TRBV20-1 with TRBJ2-7; unclear D gene. In DNA form, the CDR3 reads TGCAGTGCTCCCCGGAATACCGACTACGAGCAGTACTTC. It is translated as CSAPRNTDYEQYF.